The next 6 T cell receptor beta chains were all read from a single sample in a study of early T cells in non-severe SARS-CoV-2 infection (dated by TCRdb to about 2021). The library was built by means of 5' RACE. TCRdb shows the sequencer as NextSeq 500. TCRdb trimmed the raw reads at Q25, called clones with MiXCR and kept productive beta chains. Rows matching on CDR3 protein sequence are summarized as one entry with the most common DNA and genes. The table for this sample lists roughly 70,000 distinct CDR3 sequences; over 10% of them were counted only once. 4.5% to 6.5% of the sample rests with the top ten. Specimen: whole blood. These receptors came from an adult who was a healthcare worker with PCR-confirmed SARS-CoV-2 infection or an uninfected control (not recorded which).

The chain links TRBV9 to TRBJ2-3, with 8 bases matching TRBD1. V shed 8 bases, J shed 2 bases, and the junction held 4 bases outside the gene matches. The CDR3 length is 13 residues. CDR1 SGDLS and CDR2 YYNGEE come from the germline V gene. Here the CDR3 DNA reads TGTGCCAGTGGACAGGGATACACAGATACGCAGTATTTT. It codes for CASGQGYTDTQYF.

This clonotype has at least ten counts. The CDR3 nucleotides are TGTGCCAGCAGCTTAGTTGCAGCCGGGAGGAATTCACCCCTCCACTTT. Translating it yields CASSLVAAGRNSPLHF. V usage is TRBV7-6 and J usage is TRBJ1-6; D remains ambiguous. Trimming took off 1 base at V and 7 bases at J, with 14 bases between the two ends. Germline V lookup: CDR1 SGHVS, CDR2 FNYEAQ. The CDR3 is 16 amino acids.

The chain recombines TRBV29-1 with TRBJ2-3, with D unclear. CDR1 is SQVTM, CDR2 ANQGSEA, per germline. This CDR3 spans 12 amino acids. Trimming stripped 4 bases from V and 1 base from J, with 6 bases between. The CDR3 DNA sequence: TGCAGCGTTGTCGACGGCACAGATACGCAGTATTTT. This sequence encodes CSVVDGTDTQYF.

The chain couples TRBV30 to TRBJ1-1; no definite D call. CDR1 is GTSNPN and CDR2 is SVGIG in the germline V gene (reference sequence). CDR3 size: 15 residues. The V gene lost 3 bases and the J gene lost 0 bases, with 14 bases spanning the gap. CDR3 sequence: CAWSRGGRVNTEAFF. The CDR3 DNA reads as TGTGCCTGGAGCCGGGGAGGGCGAGTGAACACTGAAGCTTTCTTT.

This clonotype was found many times. One end of the junction fails to match germline, which may point to a read error. This chain's CDR3 is CASAPAGRGETQYF. Written as DNA, the CDR3 is TGTGCCAGCGCACCCGCAGGGCGGGGAGAGACCCAGTACTTC. The V gene is TRBV18, the J gene TRBJ2-5, with a possible D match to TRBD2 (6 bases). Germline V gene lookup returns CDR1 KGHSH and CDR2 LQKENI. CDR3 length: 14 residues.

This clonotype appeared a few times. V is TRBV4-1 and J is TRBJ2-7, with D hard to call. The CDR3 has 15 amino acids. The germline V gene has CDR1 MGHRA and CDR2 YSYEKL. The V end lost 1 base, the J end lost 2 bases, and 12 bases lay between the germline ends. The chain's CDR3 is CASSQGHALPYEQYF. The CDR3 coding sequence is TGCGCCAGCAGCCAAGGACACGCTCTACCCTACGAGCAGTACTTC.